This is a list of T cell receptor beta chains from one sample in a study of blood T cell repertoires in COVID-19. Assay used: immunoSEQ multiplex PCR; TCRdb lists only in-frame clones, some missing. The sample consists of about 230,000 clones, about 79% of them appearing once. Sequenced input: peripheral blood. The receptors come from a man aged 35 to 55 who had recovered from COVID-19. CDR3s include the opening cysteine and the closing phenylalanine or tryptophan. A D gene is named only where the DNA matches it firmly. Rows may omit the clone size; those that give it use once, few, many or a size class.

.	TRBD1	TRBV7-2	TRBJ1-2	TGTGCCAGCAGCTTAGTCGGAGGGACAGGGTATTATGGCTACACCTTC	CASSLVGGTGYYGYTF
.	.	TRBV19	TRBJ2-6	TGTGCCAGTAGCCCCTTCGGGTCTGGGGCCAACGTCCTGACTTTC	CASSPFGSGANVLTF
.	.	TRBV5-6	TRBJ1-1	TGTGCCAGCAGCTCCGGTCCCACTGAAGCTTTCTTT	CASSSGPTEAFF
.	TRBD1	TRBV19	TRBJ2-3	TGTGCCAGTAGTACAGGGACAGTAGACACAGATACGCAGTATTTT	CASSTGTVDTDTQYF
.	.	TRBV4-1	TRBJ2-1	TGCGCCAGCAGCCAAGATACTAGCCGGTTGCCGTTCTTC	CASSQDTSRLPFF
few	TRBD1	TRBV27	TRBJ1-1	TGTGCCAGCAGTCGGACAGGTTGGGTAGGAACTGAAGCTTTCTTT	CASSRTGWVGTEAFF
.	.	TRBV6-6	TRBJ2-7	TGTGCCAGCAGTTACCGGGTGGGAGAGACCTACGAGCAGTACTTC	CASSYRVGETYEQYF
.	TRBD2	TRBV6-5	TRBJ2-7	TGTGCCAGTCGGGGGGGGATATCCTACGAGCAGTACTTC	CASRGGISYEQYF
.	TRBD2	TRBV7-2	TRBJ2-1	TGTGCCAGCAGCTTCGCGGGGGGGGCCAGTAATGAGCAGTTCTTC	CASSFAGGASNEQFF
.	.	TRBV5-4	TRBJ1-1	TGTGCCAGCAGCTTGGATTTCCGTACTGAAGCTTTCTTT	CASSLDFRTEAFF
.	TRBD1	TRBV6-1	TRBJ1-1	TGTGCCAGCAGTTATTCACAGGGGGACACTGAAGCTTTCTTT	CASSYSQGDTEAFF
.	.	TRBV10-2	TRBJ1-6	TGCGCCAGCAGGCGGGACGAGAATTCACCCCTCCACTTT	CASRRDENSPLHF
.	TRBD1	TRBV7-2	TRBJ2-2	TGTGCCAGCAGCTGGGACAGGGTGGCGAACACCGGGGAGCTGTTTTTT	CASSWDRVANTGELFF
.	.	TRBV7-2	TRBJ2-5	TGTGCCAGCAGCTTGAACCTGGCACAAGAGACCCAGTACTTC	CASSLNLAQETQYF
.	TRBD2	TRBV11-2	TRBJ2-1	TGTGCCAGCAGCTATACTAGCGGGACTTACAATGAGCAGTTCTTC	CASSYTSGTYNEQFF
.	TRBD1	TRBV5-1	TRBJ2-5	TGCGCCAGCAGCTTTATGACCTCCGGGACAGGGGAAGAGACCCAGTACTTC	CASSFMTSGTGEETQYF
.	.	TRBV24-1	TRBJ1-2	TGTGCCACCTCGGAGGGGAAGGGCTATGGCTACACCTTC	CATSEGKGYGYTF
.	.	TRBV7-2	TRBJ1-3	TGTGCCAGCAGCCCACAGGGACAAGGAAACACCATATATTTT	CASSPQGQGNTIYF
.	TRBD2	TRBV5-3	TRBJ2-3	TGTGCCAGAAGGCGGAACGGACTAGCGGGGGGAGGCACAGATACGCAGTATTTT	CARRRNGLAGGGTDTQYF
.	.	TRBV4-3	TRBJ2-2	TGCGCCAGCAGCCAAGAGCTTGCAGGAATATTAAGCACCGGGGAGCTGTTTTTT	CASSQELAGILSTGELFF
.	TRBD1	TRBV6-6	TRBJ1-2	TGTGCCAGCAGGGCCGGACAGGGGAACGGCTACACCTTC	CASRAGQGNGYTF
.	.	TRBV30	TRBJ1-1	TGTGCCTGGGTATCAAAGACAGGTGTATTTGAAGCTTTCTTT	CAWVSKTGVFEAFF
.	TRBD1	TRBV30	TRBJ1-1	TGTGCCTGGAGTGAGCCGGGACAGGCAAGGGTGAACACTGAAGCTTTCTTT	CAWSEPGQARVNTEAFF
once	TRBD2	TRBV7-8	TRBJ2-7	TGTGCCAGCAGCTTAGGGGGACTAGCGGGAGGGCCGAGTTACGAGCAGTACTTC	CASSLGGLAGGPSYEQYF
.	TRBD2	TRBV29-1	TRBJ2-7	TGCAGCGGGCGGACCGGGACTAGCTACGAGCAGTACTTC	CSGRTGTSYEQYF
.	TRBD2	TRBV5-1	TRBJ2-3	TGCGCCAGCAGCCCGGGACTAGCGGTTAGCACAGATACGCAGTATTTT	CASSPGLAVSTDTQYF
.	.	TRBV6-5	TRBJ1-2	TGTGCCAGCAGTTACTCCGGGACATATGCTAACTATGGCTACACCTTC	CASSYSGTYANYGYTF